A selection of T cell receptor beta chains follows, all from one sample in a study of T-cell reconstitution after alpha-beta-depleted transplantation in children. Using its own MiXCR run on the PCR reads, TCRdb lists one record per CDR3 protein. Of about 980,000 distinct CDR3 sequences detected, about 30% appear once; the ten largest clones hold about 28%. This specimen consisted of PBMCs, mostly from graft donor cells, obtained 360 days after TCRalphabeta/CD19-depleted stem cell transplant. The receptors here all came from a boy under two years old who had a stem cell transplant for SCID, so the T cells may come from the graft donor. CDR3s include the opening cysteine and the closing phenylalanine or tryptophan. Each record gives: clone size, D gene, V gene, J gene, CDR3 DNA, CDR3 protein. The D gene is left open where the match is weak. Clone size is shown for a subset of rows, as once, few, many or a class of expanded clone.

>.|.|TRBV4-1|TRBJ2-1
TGCGCCAGCAGCCAAGGGGGAATGGAGAGGAGTGAGCAGTTCTTC
CASSQGGMERSEQFF
>.|TRBD1|TRBV19|TRBJ1-5
TGTGCCAGTCACCGGGACAGGGGCCTTTATAGCAATCAGCCCCAGCATTTT
CASHRDRGLYSNQPQHF
>.|.|TRBV6-2/TRBV6-3|TRBJ2-1
TGTGCCAGCAGCTATCCCTTTAGTTCCTACAATGAGCAGTTCTTC
CASSYPFSSYNEQFF
>.|.|TRBV5-1|TRBJ2-1
TGCGCCAGCAGCTGGGACGGTGAGGATGAGCAGTTCTTC
CASSWDGEDEQFF
>.|TRBD1|TRBV3-1|TRBJ1-3
TGTGCCAGCACCCCGAACTGGGCCACAGGGGGCTTTGGAAACACCATATATTTT
CASTPNWATGGFGNTIYF
>few|.|TRBV29-1|TRBJ1-1
TGCAGCGTGCCAGGACGGTTCAACACTGAAGCTTTCTTT
CSVPGRFNTEAFF
>.|TRBD1|TRBV5-1|TRBJ2-1
TGCGCCAGCAGCACAACCGGGACAGGGTCCAATGAGCAGTTCTTC
CASSTTGTGSNEQFF
>few|.|TRBV20-1|TRBJ1-2
TGCAGTGCTAGGAGGGGTTTTCGGGGAAACTATGGCTACACCTTC
CSARRGFRGNYGYTF
>.|.|TRBV20-1|TRBJ2-7
TGCAGTGCTTACGACTCGAGCTCCTACGAGCAGTACTTC
CSAYDSSSYEQYF
>few|.|TRBV4-3|TRBJ2-4
TGCGCCAGCAGCCAAGATGTCGGGGGAGGAGCCAAAAACATTCAGTACTTC
CASSQDVGGGAKNIQYF
>.|.|TRBV12-3/TRBV12-4|TRBJ2-5
TGTGCCAGCAGTTTAGGGGGGCGGCAGTACTTC
CASSLGGRQYF
>.|.|TRBV2|TRBJ2-5
TGTGCCAGCAGGATCGGGGGCCTGGACCAGTACTTC
CASRIGGLDQYF
>.|.|TRBV28|TRBJ2-7
TGTGCCAGCACAGGGTGGCTCTACGAGCAGTACTTC
CASTGWLYEQYF
>.|.|TRBV29-1|TRBJ2-1
TGCAGCGTTGGTGGCAGGGCCTCCTACAATGAGCAGTTCTTC
CSVGGRASYNEQFF
>few|.|TRBV29-1|TRBJ2-1
TGCAGCGTTGAGGGGCCTTCCTACAATGAGCAGTTCTTC
CSVEGPSYNEQFF
>.|.|TRBV19|TRBJ2-5
TGTGCCAGTAGTACTCGGACGCCGTCCCAAGAGACCCAGTACTTC
CASSTRTPSQETQYF
>many|TRBD2|TRBV5-1|TRBJ2-7
TGCGCCAGCAGCACGGGACTAGCGTACGAGCAGTACTTC
CASSTGLAYEQYF
>few|.|TRBV20-1|TRBJ2-3
TGCAGTGCTAGACCCGACTTGTCCTATGGCACAGATACGCAGTATTTT
CSARPDLSYGTDTQYF
>.|TRBD1|TRBV3-1|TRBJ2-1
TGTGCCAGCAGCCGACAGGGCACTTTGTCCAATGAGCAGTTCTTC
CASSRQGTLSNEQFF
>many|.|TRBV29-1|TRBJ2-5
TGCAGCGTTGCGTCCGGGCAAGAGACCCAGTACTTC
CSVASGQETQYF
>.|TRBD2|TRBV28|TRBJ2-3
TGTGCCAGCACCCCACCCCCGACTAGCGGGGGCACAGATACGCAGTATTTT
CASTPPPTSGGTDTQYF
>.|TRBD1|TRBV4-1|TRBJ1-5
TGCGCCAGCAGCCAATATGGGACAGAGGGACAGCCCCAGCATTTT
CASSQYGTEGQPQHF
>few|.|TRBV5-6|TRBJ2-3
TGTGCCAGCAGCTTGGTCCGGGCAGGGAAGACGGATACGCAGTATTTT
CASSLVRAGKTDTQYF
>.|.|TRBV7-2|TRBJ2-1
TGTGCCAGCAGCTGGTCAAGCGGGCGTTACAATGAGCAGTTCTTC
CASSWSSGRYNEQFF
>few|.|TRBV6-2/TRBV6-3|TRBJ2-3
TGTGCCAGCAGTTACGGGCGGGGAGGAACAGATACGCAGTATTTT
CASSYGRGGTDTQYF
>.|.|TRBV7-1|TRBJ1-6
TGTGCCAGCAGCTCCGGGGGGGGATCCGGGGGTAATTCACCCCTCCACTTT
CASSSGGGSGGNSPLHF
>.|.|TRBV2|TRBJ1-2
TGTGCCAGACTGCGACGGTTTAACTATGGCTACACCTTC
CARLRRFNYGYTF
>.|.|TRBV4-1|TRBJ2-5
TGCGCCAGCAGCCAGGGGAACAGGGACTGGGAGACCCAGTACTTC
CASSQGNRDWETQYF
>many|.|TRBV29-1|TRBJ2-6
TGCAGCGTTGAAGAGGCCGGGAGAGGGGCCAACGTCCTGACTTTC
CSVEEAGRGANVLTF
>few|.|TRBV6-5|TRBJ1-6
TGTGCCAGCAGTTACGCCTCTGGAGGCCGGGGTTCACCCCTCCACTTT
CASSYASGGRGSPLHF
>.|.|TRBV12-3/TRBV12-4|TRBJ1-5
TGTGCCAGCAGTGTCGGACTCTATAGCAATCAGCCCCAGCATTTT
CASSVGLYSNQPQHF
>many|.|TRBV29-1|TRBJ1-5
TGCAGCGTTGGTGGGCAGGGCGGTCAGCCCCAGCATTTT
CSVGGQGGQPQHF
>.|.|TRBV6-4|TRBJ2-5
TGTGCCAGCAGGATCCAGACACAAGAGACCCAGTACTTC
CASRIQTQETQYF
>many|TRBD2|TRBV7-2|TRBJ2-1
TGTGCCAGCAGCTTAGTAGCGGGGGCTAGCAATGAGCAGTTCTTC
CASSLVAGASNEQFF
>once|.|TRBV5-1|TRBJ1-6
TGCGCCAGCAGCATTGGGGCAGGGCGGTCACCCCTCCACTTT
CASSIGAGRSPLHF
>.|.|TRBV15|TRBJ2-1
TGTGCCACCAGCCGAGGGTTCTACAATGAGCAGTTCTTC
CATSRGFYNEQFF
>.|.|TRBV12-3/TRBV12-4|TRBJ1-3
TGTGCCAGCAGGACCGCCAACGATCCCTCTGGAAACACCATATATTTT
CASRTANDPSGNTIYF
>.|.|TRBV20-1|TRBJ2-1
TGCAGTGCTCTCCAGGGAAGTAGGAATGAGCAGTTCTTC
CSALQGSRNEQFF